This T cell receptor beta chain was sequenced in a study of blood T cell repertoires in COVID-19 (dated by TCRdb to between 2020 and 2021). Turning to the overall study: The collaborator samples originated in the United States, Italy and Spain and spanned the acute and convalescent phases of COVID-19. The material from the prospective study consisted of cDNA or gDNA derived from T cells, B-cell-depleted T cells, or PBMCs. The dataset comprised deeply sampled blood TCRbeta repertoires from subjects exposed to, actively infected with, or recovered from COVID-19. The repertoires were released in a freely available public database intended as a resource for research on the immune response to SARS-CoV-2. The samples were drawn from two sources: the first 160 participants of the ongoing ImmuneRACE study, and approximately 1,300 subjects contributed by 6 global collaborators. Sample metadata almost always included a de-identified subject ID, COVID-19 status, age in years and sex. Where HLA class I and class II types were available, the types were taken from metadata supplied by the sample provider, not from assay-based typing.

Participants in the prospective study were enrolled through a virtual design, were aged about 18 to 100 years, and lived in approximately 25 United States geographic areas. In the prospective study, cohorts were assigned on the basis of participant-reported clinical history obtained from a screening survey and a study questionnaire. Each participant in the prospective study had whole blood, serum and a nasopharyngeal or oropharyngeal swab collected by mobile phlebotomists. Prospective study participants could optionally give additional blood draws and questionnaires over an approximately 2-month period. Prospective study blood samples were shipped either frozen or at room temperature before DNA extraction. TCRbeta CDR3 regions were amplified from genomic DNA by means of the immunoSEQ Assay, a bias-controlled multiplex PCR. Per the source publication's procedure: The number of nucleated cells in each sample was estimated by amplification of reference gene primers within the assay. Sequence reads were collapsed and filtered to measure the absolute abundance of every unique TCRbeta CDR3 rearrangement. For each sample, productive Simpson clonality was calculated as the square root of Simpson's diversity index over productive rearrangements. In TCRdb, the immuneACCESS table is reduced to in-frame sequences with V and J assigned. These tables do not hold every clone; where another copy was compared, an unresolved V gene accounts for under half, and the others remain unexplained. The V and J calls and clone size were taken over from that table, and D and trimming were inferred from the DNA. The sample table shows 200,000 to 250,000 clones, and more than 80% are seen once. The biggest ten clones account for over 3% of the sample.

Overall study outcomes, separate from this receptor: How much clinical and demographic metadata was included differed by source and by participant, and the metadata was provided uncurated.

Regarding this clone: It lacks a known antigen. Base qualities are not recorded, but no much larger clone differs from it by a single base.

Counted from cysteine to phenylalanine, this CDR3 has 16 amino acids. Only the CDR3 region is kept as DNA, spanning 48 bases read in frame from base 1. V lost 2 bases and J lost 7 bases, and the count of bases not matched to a germline gene is 11. Based on the germline V gene, the CDR1 and CDR2 sequences are SGHVS and FNYEAQ. The receptor comes from a woman aged 40 to 50 with acute COVID-19. This chain is built from TRBV7-6 and TRBJ1-2; TRBD1 lines up with 9 middle nucleotides. The sequenced sample was PBMCs or T cells enriched from blood (not recorded which). The CDR3 reads as follows: CASSLLSTGGESGYTF. The DNA is as follows: TGTGCCAGCAGCTTATTAAGCACAGGGGGCGAGAGTGGCTACACCTTC. This CDR3, with the reference TRBV7-6 and TRBJ1-2 proteins standing in past its ends, gives the full variable domain GAGVSQSPRYKVTKRGQDVALRCDPISGHVSLYWYRQALGQGPEFLTYFNYEAQQDKSGLPNDRFSAERPEGSISTLTIQRTEQRDSAMYRCASSLLSTGGESGYTFGSGTRLTVV.